The TCR beta chain under discussion was sequenced for a study of yellow fever vaccine responses in identical twins. Findings of the study overall: Twins' vaccine T cell response reportedly seemed partly convergent, partly personalized.

CDR1 SEHNR and CDR2 FQNEAQ come from the germline V gene (reference sequence). The J segment lost 3 bases and the V segment lost 3 bases, leaving 6 bases of the junction unmatched. This CDR3 comprises 15 residues. MiXCR was run by TCRdb on the RT-PCR reads, yielding one entry per CDR3 protein. The sample yields about 3,500 distinct CDR3 sequences, more than 75% seen once. For this clonotype: Its antigen is unknown.

This chain uses TRBV7-9 with TRBJ2-7; TRBD1 agrees at 9 bases. Specimen: T cells from blood (PBMCs), unsorted or a sorted subset (not recorded which), collected before or after yellow fever vaccination (not recorded which). This receptor was identified in a woman aged 18-29 years who received the yellow fever vaccine. The DNA for the CDR3 is TGTGCCAGCAGCTTTGGACCGGGACAGGGCTACGAGCAGTACTTC. It is translated as CASSFGPGQGYEQYF.